This T cell receptor (beta chain) is from a study of sequential checkpoint blockade in melanoma. Assay used: immunoSEQ multiplex PCR; TCRdb lists only in-frame clones, some missing. The sample consists of about 10,000 clones, around 80% of them appearing once. As for treatment: randomized to nivolumab then ipilimumab (arm A) or the reverse (arm B). In germline, CDR1 is LNHDA, CDR2 SQIVND (reference sequence). V was clipped by 3 bases and J by 3 bases; unmatched bases: 4. CDR3 length: 15 residues. This rearrangement joins TRBV19 to TRBJ2-2; 7 positions agree with TRBD1. The sequences come from CD8+ T cells sorted from blood (inferred from file names), collected from a patient given nivolumab and ipilimumab in sequence. The origin of this receptor is a human donor with melanoma. The CDR3 bases are TGTGCCAGTAGTATTATGACAGGGCACACCGGGGAGCTGTTTTTT. Encoded protein: CASSIMTGHTGELFF.